This T cell receptor (beta chain) was profiled in a study of blood T cell repertoires in COVID-19. Across the study: Acute and convalescent COVID-19 samples came from the United States, Italy and Spain. In each case, the material was cDNA or gDNA derived from T cells, B-cell-depleted T cells, or PBMCs.

Here immunoSEQ multiplex PCR was the method, and the copy in TCRdb shows in-frame clones only, minus some. The data hold roughly 180,000 clones, with roughly 87% observed a single time. Recovery meant two consecutive negative NP/OP PCR tests, professional clearance, or resolved symptoms. The receptor's source is a man aged 50 to 60 who had recovered from COVID-19. The sample was PBMCs or T cells enriched from blood (not recorded which).

The CDR3 spells CASSPQSSDTEAFF. CDR3 nucleotide sequence: TGTGCCAGCTCACCACAGTCCTCGGACACTGAAGCTTTCTTT. The J gene is TRBJ1-1, the V gene TRBV18; D remains ambiguous. Between the trimmed V and J ends, which lost 1 base and 3 bases, there was a span of 9 bases. This CDR3 region has 14 residues. The germline V gene encodes CDR1 KGHSH and CDR2 LQKENI.